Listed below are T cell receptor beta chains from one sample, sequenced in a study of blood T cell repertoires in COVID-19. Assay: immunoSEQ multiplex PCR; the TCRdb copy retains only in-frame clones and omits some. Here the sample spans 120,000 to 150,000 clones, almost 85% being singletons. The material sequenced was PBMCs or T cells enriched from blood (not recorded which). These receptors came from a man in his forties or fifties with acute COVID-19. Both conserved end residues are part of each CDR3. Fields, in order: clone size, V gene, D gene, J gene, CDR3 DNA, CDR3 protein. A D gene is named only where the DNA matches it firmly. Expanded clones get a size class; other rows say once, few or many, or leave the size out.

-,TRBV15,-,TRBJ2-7,TGTGCCACCAGCAGAGTTTCGGGGGACGAGCAGTACTTC,CATSRVSGDEQYF
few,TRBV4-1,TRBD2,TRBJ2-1,TGCGCCAGCAGCCCTCGGTTGAGTGCGGGGGGCAAAACCTCCTACAATGAGCAGTTCTTC,CASSPRLSAGGKTSYNEQFF
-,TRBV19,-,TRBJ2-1,TGTGCCAGTAGTATAGGAGCGTCGCCCTACAATGAGCAGTTCTTC,CASSIGASPYNEQFF
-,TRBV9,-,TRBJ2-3,TGTGCCAGCAGCTCGAGGCTCACAGATACGCAGTATTTT,CASSSRLTDTQYF
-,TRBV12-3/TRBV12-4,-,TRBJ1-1,TGTGCCAGCAGTATACAGGAGAACACTGAAGCTTTCTTT,CASSIQENTEAFF
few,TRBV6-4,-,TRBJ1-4,TGTGCCAGCAGTGTTGACGGGAGAAAACTGTTTTTT,CASSVDGRKLFF
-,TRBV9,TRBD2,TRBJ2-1,TGTGCCAGCAGCGTAGGAGGGGGTAGCGGGAGTGGCGAGCAGTTCTTC,CASSVGGGSGSGEQFF
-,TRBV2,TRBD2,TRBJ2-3,TGTGCCAGCAGGACTATAGCGGGAGGATTCACAGATACGCAGTATTTT,CASRTIAGGFTDTQYF
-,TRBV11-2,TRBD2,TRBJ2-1,TGTGCCAGCAGCCCCGGGACTAGCGACTACAATGAGCAGTTCTTC,CASSPGTSDYNEQFF
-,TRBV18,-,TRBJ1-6,TGTGCCAGCTCACCACAGGTCTCAGGAAATTCACCCCTCTACTTT,CASSPQVSGNSPLYF
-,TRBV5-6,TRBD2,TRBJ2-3,TGTGCCAGCAGAGGGACTAGCGGGAAAGCAGATACGCAGTATTTT,CASRGTSGKADTQYF
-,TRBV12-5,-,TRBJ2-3,TGTGCTAGTTCGAGGGGGGGCGCGGGCACAGATACGCAGTATTTT,CASSRGGAGTDTQYF
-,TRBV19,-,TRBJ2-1,TGTGCCAGTAGTAGAGGGTACCTTGGGGTGTTCTTC,CASSRGYLGVFF
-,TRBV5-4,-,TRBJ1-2,TGTGCCAGCAGCTTGTTCGGGATAAACTATGGCTACACCTTC,CASSLFGINYGYTF
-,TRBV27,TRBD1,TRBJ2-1,TGTGCCAGCCGGGACAGGGCTAATGAGCAGTTCTTC,CASRDRANEQFF
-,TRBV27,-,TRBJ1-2,TGTGCCAGCAGTGTCTCGCTTGAATCGGACTATGGCTACACCTTC,CASSVSLESDYGYTF
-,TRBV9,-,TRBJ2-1,TGTGCCAGCAGCGTAGGAACGGGAAGCTACAATGAGCAGTTCTTC,CASSVGTGSYNEQFF
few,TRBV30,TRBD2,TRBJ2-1,TGTGCCTGGAGTGTAGGGTCGCTAGCGGGGAACGAGCAGTTCTTC,CAWSVGSLAGNEQFF
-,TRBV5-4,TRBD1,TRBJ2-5,TGTGCCAGCAGCTTGTTTCAAGGACAGGGAGAGTGGGAGACCCAGTACTTC,CASSLFQGQGEWETQYF
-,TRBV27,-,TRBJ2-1,TGTGCCAGCAGCCCCGACTATTACAATGAGCAGTTCTTC,CASSPDYYNEQFF
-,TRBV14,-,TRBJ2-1,TGTGCCAGCAGCCAAGATCAGAAATTGACTAGTTGGAGGGCCCGAGCGATTAATGAGCAGTTCTTC,CASSQDQKLTSWRARAINEQFF
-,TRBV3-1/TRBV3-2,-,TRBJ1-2,TGTGCCAGCAGCCAAGGCCGGTACTACTATGGCTACACCTTC,CASSQGRYYYGYTF
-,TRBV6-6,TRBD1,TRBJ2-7,TGTGCCAGCAGCCCTACCCGGGACAGAGGGAATGAGCAGTACTTC,CASSPTRDRGNEQYF
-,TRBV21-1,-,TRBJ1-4,TGTGCCAGCAGCAAAGAAGCGTGGACAGGGGCCATCTCCACTAATGAAAAACTGTTTTTT,CASSKEAWTGAISTNEKLFF
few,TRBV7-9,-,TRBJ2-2,TGTGCCAGTAGTTATACCGGGGAGCTGTTTTTT,CASSYTGELFF
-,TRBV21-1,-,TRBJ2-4,TGTGCCAGCAGCAAAGAGTTATCCAGGGATCTAGCCAAAAACATTCAGTACTTC,CASSKELSRDLAKNIQYF
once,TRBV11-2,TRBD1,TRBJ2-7,TGTGCCAGCAGCCAGTGGGGACAGGAGAACTACGAGCAGTACTTC,CASSQWGQENYEQYF
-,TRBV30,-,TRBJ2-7,TGTGCCTGGAGTGTACAGGTCGGGGGAGCCTACGAGCAGTACTTC,CAWSVQVGGAYEQYF
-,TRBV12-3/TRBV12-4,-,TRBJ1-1,TGTGCCAGCAGGAAGACAGGATCTGAAGCTTTCTTT,CASRKTGSEAFF
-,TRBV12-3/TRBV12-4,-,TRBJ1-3,TGTGCCACCCTCTCTGGAAACACCATATATTTT,CATLSGNTIYF
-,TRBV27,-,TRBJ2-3,TGTGCCAGCAGTGAGCGGACTAGCACAGATACGCAGTATTTT,CASSERTSTDTQYF
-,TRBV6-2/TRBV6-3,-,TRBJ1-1,TGTGCCAGCAGTTACCTGAGCCGGGTCTCAACGTTGGAAAACACTGAAGCTTTCTTT,CASSYLSRVSTLENTEAFF
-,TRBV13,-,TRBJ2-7,TGTGCCAGCAGCCCAGGGTCGTCCTACGAGCAGTACTTC,CASSPGSSYEQYF
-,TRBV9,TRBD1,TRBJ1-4,TGTGCCAGCAGCGTAGCTTCGGGACAGGGGGGTGAAAAACTGTTTTTT,CASSVASGQGGEKLFF
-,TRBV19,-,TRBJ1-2,TGTGCCAGTAGGAACTCAGGGGATTATGGCTACACCTTC,CASRNSGDYGYTF
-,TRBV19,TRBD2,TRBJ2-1,TGTGCCAGTATGTCCCTCGGGCGGGAGTTAAACAATGAGCAGTTCTTC,CASMSLGRELNNEQFF
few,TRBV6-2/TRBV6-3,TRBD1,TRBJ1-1,TGTGCCAGCAGCTTTCAGGGGGGCACTGAAGCTTTCTTT,CASSFQGGTEAFF
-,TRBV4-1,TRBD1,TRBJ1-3,TGCGCCAGCAGCCAAGACCGACAGGGAAGGTCTGGAAACACCATATATTTT,CASSQDRQGRSGNTIYF
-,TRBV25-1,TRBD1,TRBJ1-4,TGTGCCAGCAGTGTCCGGGACAGGGGGCATAAAGGGGAAAAACTGTTTTTT,CASSVRDRGHKGEKLFF
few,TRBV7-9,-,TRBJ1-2,TGTGCCAGCAGCTTAGCTAGGACAGATTCTAACTATGGCTACACCTTC,CASSLARTDSNYGYTF
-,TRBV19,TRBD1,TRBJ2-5,TGTGCCAGTAGTACACAGGGGGCCCAAGTTGCCCAGTACTTC,CASSTQGAQVAQYF
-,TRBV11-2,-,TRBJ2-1,TGTGCCAGCAGCTTAGTAATAAATGAGCAGTTCTTC,CASSLVINEQFF
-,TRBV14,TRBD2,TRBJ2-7,TGTGCCAGCAGCTACCAGGGACTAGCGGGTCCGTACGAGCAGTACTTC,CASSYQGLAGPYEQYF
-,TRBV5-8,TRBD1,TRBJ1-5,TGTGCCAGCAGCTTGGTCCAGGGGGCGCGTCAGCCCCAGCATTTT,CASSLVQGARQPQHF
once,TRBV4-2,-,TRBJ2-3,TGTGCCAGCAGCCAAGATGGTAGCGGTCCAGATACGCAGTATTTT,CASSQDGSGPDTQYF
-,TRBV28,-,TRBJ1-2,TGTGCCAGCACTCAAGTCAATGGTGTAGACACCTTC,CASTQVNGVDTF
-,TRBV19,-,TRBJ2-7,TGTGCCAGTGAAAACAGGGTTGGCGAGCAGTACTTC,CASENRVGEQYF
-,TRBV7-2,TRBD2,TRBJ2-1,TGTGCCAGCAGCTTAGATACAGCGGGAGAAGGTGAGCAGTTCTTC,CASSLDTAGEGEQFF
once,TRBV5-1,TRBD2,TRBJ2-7,TGCGCCAGCAGCTGGCGTTCGGGGGGACTCGAGCAGTACTTC,CASSWRSGGLEQYF
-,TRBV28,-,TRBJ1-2,TGTGCCAGCAGTCCGCGGGGGGGCGCGCACTATGGCTACACCTTC,CASSPRGGAHYGYTF
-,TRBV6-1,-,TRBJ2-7,TGTGCCAGCAGTGAGGAGCGGAGAACAACCTACGAGCAGTACTTC,CASSEERRTTYEQYF
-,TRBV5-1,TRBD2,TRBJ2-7,TGCGCCAGCAGCTTGGTACCGGGGACTAGCGGGCCCTCCTACGAGCAGTACTTC,CASSLVPGTSGPSYEQYF
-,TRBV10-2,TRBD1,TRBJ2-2,TGCGCCAGTAGGGAAGGACAGGGGGCGACCGGGGAGCTGTTTTTT,CASREGQGATGELFF
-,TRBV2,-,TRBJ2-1,TGTGCCAGCAGTGACCCAGGAGGAGGCAATGAGCAGTTCTTC,CASSDPGGGNEQFF
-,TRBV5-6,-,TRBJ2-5,TGTGCCAGCGTCGGGGGTGAGGAGACCCAGTACTTC,CASVGGEETQYF
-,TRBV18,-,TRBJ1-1,TGTGCCAGCTCACCAGGGTTACTAGACACTGAAGCTTTCTTT,CASSPGLLDTEAFF